This is a list of T cell receptor beta chains from one sample in a study of blood T cell repertoires in COVID-19. Profiling relied on immunoSEQ multiplex PCR, and the TCRdb table lists in-frame clones only, not all of them. Seen here are a few hundred thousand clones, roughly 85% observed once, and the top ten hold roughly 3.4%. Sequenced material: peripheral blood. These receptors were obtained from a woman younger than 30 with acute or convalescent COVID-19. Each CDR3 is given with its conserved first and last residue. Each record gives: J gene, D gene, V gene, clone size, CDR3 protein, CDR3 DNA. The D gene is left open where the match is weak. Only some rows state a clone size, as once, few, many or a class for expanded clones.

TRBJ1-1 | NA | TRBV6-4 | NA | CASSREELTEAFF | TGTGCCAGCAGCCGAGAGGAGCTCACTGAAGCTTTCTTT
TRBJ1-2 | TRBD1 | TRBV2 | NA | CASSEGQGGLYGYTF | TGTGCCAGCAGTGAGGGACAGGGAGGCCTCTATGGCTACACCTTC
TRBJ2-1 | TRBD2 | TRBV7-2 | NA | CASSQGTSGLGGFF | TGTGCCAGCAGCCAGGGGACTAGCGGTTTGGGGGGGTTCTTC
TRBJ2-7 | NA | TRBV28 | NA | CASSYRVWSSYEQYF | TGTGCCAGCAGCTACCGTGTGTGGAGCTCCTACGAGCAGTACTTC
TRBJ1-6 | NA | TRBV6-5 | NA | CASSYGGGGSPLHF | TGTGCCAGCAGTTACGGGGGCGGCGGTTCACCCCTCCACTTT
TRBJ1-6 | NA | TRBV25-1 | NA | CASSESGRGNSPLHF | TGTGCCAGCAGTGAATCTGGCAGGGGCAATTCACCCCTCCACTTT
TRBJ2-1 | NA | TRBV4-1 | NA | CASSQDNRGEQFF | TGCGCCAGCAGCCAAGATAATCGGGGTGAGCAGTTCTTC
TRBJ1-5 | TRBD1 | TRBV7-2 | NA | CASSPKDRAQPQHF | TGTGCCAGCAGCCCCAAAGACAGGGCCCAGCCCCAGCATTTT
TRBJ2-1 | NA | TRBV19 | many | CASSIVSVLSSYNEQFF | TGTGCCAGTAGTATAGTCAGCGTGCTGAGCTCCTACAATGAGCAGTTCTTC
TRBJ1-1 | NA | TRBV6-5 | once | CASWTANTEAFF | TGTGCCAGCTGGACAGCGAACACTGAAGCTTTCTTT
TRBJ2-1 | NA | TRBV7-2 | NA | CASSLAPSALSYNEQFF | TGTGCCAGCAGCTTAGCACCTAGCGCCCTCTCCTACAATGAGCAGTTCTTC
TRBJ2-5 | NA | TRBV3-1/TRBV3-2 | few | CASSQRIKGIVGQETQYF | TGTGCCAGCAGCCAAAGGATAAAGGGGATCGTGGGCCAAGAGACCCAGTACTTC